This TCR beta chain was identified in a study of CD8 T cells in Susac syndrome. The germline V and J ends were trimmed by 5 bases and 4 bases, with 18 bases remaining between them. CDR3 length: 16 residues. The germline V gene has CDR1 SGHTA and CDR2 FQGNSA. RNA totalling roughly 0.45 to 1 ug underwent reverse transcription with random hexamers. One entry per CDR3 protein, called by TCRdb with MiXCR from the immunoSEQ multiplex PCR reads. The sample holds 120,000 or so distinct CDR3 sequences, about 92% seen once. The table lists this clonotype with a count of one. TCR beta from blood CD8+ and CD4+ T cells was sequenced. TEMRA cells underwent FACS enrichment and CD8+ and CD4+ T cells underwent negative isolation.

The rearrangement joins TRBV7-2 to TRBJ1-5, with unresolved D. The TCR comes from a human donor with multiple sclerosis. Sample: CD4+ T cells from PBMCs. CDR3 region: CASSTFVPSGNQPQHF. The CDR3 DNA sequence: TGTGCCAGCAGCACCTTTGTCCCCTCCGGTAATCAGCCCCAGCATTTT.